These 14 T cell receptor beta chains were sequenced from one sample in a study of blood T cell repertoires in COVID-19. Profiling relied on immunoSEQ multiplex PCR, and the TCRdb table lists in-frame clones only, not all of them. The sample holds about 85,000 clones, roughly 85% seen once. The sample comprised peripheral blood. Receptors originate from a man aged 55 to 70 with acute or convalescent COVID-19.

This chain connects TRBV24-1 to TRBJ2-1, with D perhaps matching TRBD1 (5 bases). The CDR3 has 15 residues. Germline V lookup: CDR1 KGHDR, CDR2 SFDVKD. V gave up 1 base and J gave up 1 base, with 7 bases separating them. DNA for the CDR3: TGTGCCACCAGTGATTTTAAGGGGTCCTACAATGAGCAGTTCTTC. As protein: CATSDFKGSYNEQFF.

Points on this clone: The germline gene is not matched at one end of the junction; a read error may be the cause. The rearrangement joins TRBV5-6 to TRBJ1-1, with a tentative D call TRBD1 (6 bases). There are 16 residues in the CDR3. Germline CDR1 is SGHDT and CDR2 is YYEEEE. The CDR3 DNA sequence: TGTGCCAGCAGTTTGGGGGCAGGGCTCTCGAACACTGAAGCTTTCTTT. This gives the protein CASSLGAGLSNTEAFF.

This chain connects TRBV6-5 to TRBJ1-1; D is unresolved. The CDR3 runs 14 residues. The ends were cut back, 9 bases at V and 0 bases at J, with 14 bases in the middle. Germline lookup yields CDR1 MNHEY and CDR2 SVGAGI. The CDR3 reads CASSLTRMNTEAFF. Here the CDR3 DNA reads TGTGCCAGTTCCCTGACACGGATGAACACTGAAGCTTTCTTT.

The gene calls are TRBV3-1 (or the pseudogene TRBV3-2) and TRBJ1-5; a possible D gene is TRBD1 (5 bases). V was trimmed by 3 bases and J by 2 bases, leaving 14 bases between them. In germline, CDR1 is LGHDT, CDR2 YNNKEL (reference sequence). The CDR3 is made up of 16 amino acids. CDR3 protein: CASSQGGVEGNQPQHF. CDR3 in DNA: TGTGCCAGCAGCCAGGGGGGGGTTGAGGGCAATCAGCCCCAGCATTTT.

The chain recombines TRBV23-1 with TRBJ1-5; the match to TRBD1 covers 8 bases. TRBV23-1 is identified as an open reading frame with a role that is uncertain. The V gene end was trimmed by 7 bases and the J gene end by 6 bases; junction bases not matched to a gene: 8. This CDR3 comprises 14 residues. CDR3 in DNA: TGCGCCAGCACCCCCAGGGGGCAAAGTCAGCCCCAGCATTTT. Protein product: CASTPRGQSQPQHF.

The CDR3 reads CASSQERGASRYEQYF. The CDR3 bases are TGTGCCAGCAGCCAAGAGCGGGGGGCGAGTCGATACGAGCAGTACTTC. This sequence joins TRBV14 and TRBJ2-7; 8 bases are shared with TRBD2. The CDR3 extends over 16 amino acids. Germline CDR1 is SGHDN and CDR2 is FVKESK. With V trimmed by 0 bases and J by 4 bases, 8 bases remained unmatched.

The chain combines TRBV10-3 with TRBJ2-7; the match to TRBD1 covers 7 bases. Losses at the gene ends were 5 bases for V and 6 bases for J; bases not matched to a gene: 4. There are 12 residues in the CDR3. Germline loops: CDR1 ENHRY, CDR2 SYGVKD. The CDR3 reads CAISRDRPEQYF. The CDR3, as DNA: TGTGCCATCAGTCGGGACAGACCCGAGCAGTACTTC.

The V gene is TRBV19, the J gene TRBJ1-1; D possibly corresponds to TRBD1 (5 bases). The germline gives CDR1 LNHDA, CDR2 SQIVND (reference sequence). The V gene lost 9 bases and the J gene lost 1 base, with 18 bases spanning the gap. This CDR3 has 15 residues. The CDR3 region is CASRTAGPENTEAFF. In DNA form, the CDR3 reads TGTGCCAGCAGGACGGCAGGGCCAGAGAACACTGAAGCTTTCTTT.

The chain has TRBV5-1 and TRBJ2-1; D is uncertain. Germline V gives CDR1 SGHRS, CDR2 YFSETQ. CDR3 length equals 14 residues. Trimming took off 1 base at V and 2 bases at J, with 7 bases between the two ends. Written as DNA, the CDR3 is TGCGCCAGCAGCTTGAACAGCCCCTACAATGAGCAGTTCTTC. This gives the protein CASSLNSPYNEQFF.

This clone was counted between two and nine times. This chain uses TRBV9 with TRBJ2-2, with D tentatively TRBD1 (8 bases). Trimming pared 4 bases from V and 7 bases from J, leaving 14 bases between. The V gene's germline CDR1 is SGDLS and CDR2 YYNGEE. The CDR3 loop spans 14 amino acids. Here the CDR3 reads CASSSTGGVGELFF. CDR3 DNA: TGTGCCAGCAGCTCAACAGGGGGGGTCGGGGAGCTGTTTTTT.

This chain links TRBV18 with TRBJ2-7; TRBD2 agrees at 7 bases. The CDR3 loop spans 14 amino acids. Trimming cost V 3 bases and J 1 base; bases outside gene matches: 3. Germline lookup yields CDR1 KGHSH and CDR2 LQKENI. The chain's CDR3 is CASSPPGLSYEQYF. The CDR3 DNA sequence: TGTGCCAGCTCACCGCCGGGACTATCCTACGAGCAGTACTTC.

This rearrangement joins TRBV2 to TRBJ1-3; D unclear. The CDR3 is 15 amino acids. Germline loops: CDR1 SNHLY, CDR2 FYNNEI. Between the trimmed V and J ends, which lost 5 bases and 1 base, there was a span of 12 bases. The CDR3 DNA reads as TGTGCCAGCAGTCGAGGGTTTGGATCTGGAAACACCATATATTTT. This sequence encodes CASSRGFGSGNTIYF.

V gene TRBV5-1 combines with J gene TRBJ1-5; 9 bases are shared with TRBD1. Losses at the gene ends were 7 bases for V and 5 bases for J; bases not matched to a gene: 4. The CDR3 loop spans 13 amino acids. Looked up from germline, CDR1 is SGHRS and CDR2 is YFSETQ. In DNA, the CDR3 is TGCGCCAGCCGGGACAGGGTCGATCAGCCCCAGCATTTT. Amino acid sequence: CASRDRVDQPQHF.

This rearrangement joins TRBV7-2 to TRBJ1-2; the match to TRBD1 covers 9 bases. This CDR3 has 15 residues. The germline V gene encodes CDR1 SGHTA and CDR2 FQGNSA. The junction had 9 bases not matched to a gene; V was cut back by 3 bases and J by 7 bases. This CDR3 is CASSFGGQGVSGYTF. In DNA, the CDR3 is TGTGCCAGCAGCTTCGGGGGACAGGGAGTCTCTGGCTACACCTTC.